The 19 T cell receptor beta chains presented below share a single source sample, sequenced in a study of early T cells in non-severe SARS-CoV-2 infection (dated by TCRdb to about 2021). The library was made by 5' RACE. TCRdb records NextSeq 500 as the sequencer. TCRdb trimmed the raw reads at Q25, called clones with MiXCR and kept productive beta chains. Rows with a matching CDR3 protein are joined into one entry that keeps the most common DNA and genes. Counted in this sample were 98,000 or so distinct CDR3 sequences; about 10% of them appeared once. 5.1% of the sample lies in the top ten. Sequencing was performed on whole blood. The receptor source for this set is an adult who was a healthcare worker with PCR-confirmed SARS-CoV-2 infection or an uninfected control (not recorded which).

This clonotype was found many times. Here the CDR3 reads CASSPVSGRTSYNEQFF. In nucleotides, the CDR3 is TGTGCCAGCTCACCCGTATCGGGGCGGACGTCCTACAATGAGCAGTTCTTC. The rearrangement links TRBV18 to TRBJ2-1, with D perhaps matching TRBD1 or TRBD2 (5 bases each). V was shortened by 3 bases and J by 1 base, with 16 bases between the two germline ends. The germline CDR1 and CDR2 sequences are KGHSH and LQKENI. This CDR3 region has 17 residues. Together with reference TRBV18 and TRBJ2-1, the CDR3 gives the full variable domain: NAGVMQNPRHLVRRRGQEARLRCSPMKGHSHVYWYRQLPEEGLKFMVYLQKENIIDESGMPKERFSAEFPKEGPSILRIQQVVRGDSAAYFCASSPVSGRTSYNEQFFGPGTRLTVL.

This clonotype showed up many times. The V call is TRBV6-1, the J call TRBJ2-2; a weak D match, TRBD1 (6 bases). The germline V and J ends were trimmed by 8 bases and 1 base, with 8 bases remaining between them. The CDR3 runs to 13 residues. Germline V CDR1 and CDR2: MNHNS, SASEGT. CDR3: CASRQENTGELFF. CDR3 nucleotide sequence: TGTGCCAGCCGACAGGAGAACACCGGGGAGCTGTTTTTT.

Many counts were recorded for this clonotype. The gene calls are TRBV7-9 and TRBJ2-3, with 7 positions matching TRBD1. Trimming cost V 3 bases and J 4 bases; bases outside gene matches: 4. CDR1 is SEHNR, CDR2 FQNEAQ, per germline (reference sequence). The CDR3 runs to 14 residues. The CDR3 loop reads CASSLRGGPDTQYF. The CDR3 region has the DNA TGTGCCAGCAGCTTGAGAGGGGGCCCAGATACGCAGTATTTT.

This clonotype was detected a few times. CDR3 DNA sequence: TGTGCCAGCAGGGGGAGGACAGGCGAATTTGTGAACTATGGCTACACCTTC. It yields the protein CASRGRTGEFVNYGYTF. V gene TRBV2 combines with J gene TRBJ1-2; 7 bases align to TRBD1. CDR3 size: 17 residues. CDR1 and CDR2 from the germline V gene are SNHLY and FYNNEI. Germline trimming cut 6 bases from V and 2 bases from J; bases unmatched to any gene: 15.

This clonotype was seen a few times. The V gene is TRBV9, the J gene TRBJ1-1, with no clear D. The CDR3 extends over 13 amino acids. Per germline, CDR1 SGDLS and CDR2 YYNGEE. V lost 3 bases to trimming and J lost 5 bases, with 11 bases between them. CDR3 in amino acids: CASSARFGTEAFF. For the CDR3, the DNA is TGTGCCAGCAGCGCCAGGTTTGGGACTGAAGCTTTCTTT. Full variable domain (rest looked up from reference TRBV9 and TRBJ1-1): DSGVTQTPKHLITATGQRVTLRCSPRSGDLSVYWYQQSLDQGLQFLIQYYNGEERAKGNILERFSAQQFPDLHSELNLSSLELGDSALYFCASSARFGTEAFFGQGTRLTVV.

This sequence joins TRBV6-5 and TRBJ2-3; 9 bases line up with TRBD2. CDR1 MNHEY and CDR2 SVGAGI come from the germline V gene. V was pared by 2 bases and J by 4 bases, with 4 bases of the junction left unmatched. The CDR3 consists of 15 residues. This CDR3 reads CASSYGGREADTQYF. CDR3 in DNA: TGTGCCAGCAGTTACGGCGGGAGGGAAGCAGATACGCAGTATTTT.

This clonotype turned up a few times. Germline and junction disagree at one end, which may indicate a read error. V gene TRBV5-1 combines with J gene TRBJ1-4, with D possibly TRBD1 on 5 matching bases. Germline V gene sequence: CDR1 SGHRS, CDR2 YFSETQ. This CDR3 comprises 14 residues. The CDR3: CVSSFGGESEKLFF. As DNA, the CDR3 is TGCGTCAGCAGCTTCGGGGGTGAGAGTGAAAAACTGTTTTTT. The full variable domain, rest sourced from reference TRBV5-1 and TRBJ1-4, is KAGVTQTPRYLIKTRGQQVTLSCSPISGHRSVSWYQQTPGQGLQFLFEYFSETQRNKGNFPGRFSGRQFSNSRSEMNVSTLELGDSALYLCVSSFGGESEKLFFGSGTQLSVL.

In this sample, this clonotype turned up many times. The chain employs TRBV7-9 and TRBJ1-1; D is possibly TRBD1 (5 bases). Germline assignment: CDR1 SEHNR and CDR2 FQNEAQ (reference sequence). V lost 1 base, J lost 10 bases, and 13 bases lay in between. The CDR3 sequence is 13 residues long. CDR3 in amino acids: CASSLERGQAAFF. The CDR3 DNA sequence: TGTGCCAGCAGCTTAGAGAGGGGTCAGGCAGCTTTCTTT.

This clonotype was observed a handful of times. CDR3 nucleotide sequence: TGCGCCAGCTCACTCCCGGGAGAGACCCAGTACTTC. Residues: CASSLPGETQYF. The V and J genes are TRBV5-1 and TRBJ2-5; no clear D gene. Trimming cost V 7 bases and J 4 bases, with 11 bases left between them. This CDR3 region has 12 residues. Germline CDR1 is SGHRS and CDR2 is YFSETQ.

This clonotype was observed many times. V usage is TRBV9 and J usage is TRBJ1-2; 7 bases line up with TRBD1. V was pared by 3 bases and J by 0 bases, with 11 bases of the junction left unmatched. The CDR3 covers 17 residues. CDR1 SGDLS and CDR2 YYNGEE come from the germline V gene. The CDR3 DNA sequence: TGTGCCAGCAGCGAGGGGACAGCCTGGGTGACTAACTATGGCTACACCTTC. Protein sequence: CASSEGTAWVTNYGYTF.

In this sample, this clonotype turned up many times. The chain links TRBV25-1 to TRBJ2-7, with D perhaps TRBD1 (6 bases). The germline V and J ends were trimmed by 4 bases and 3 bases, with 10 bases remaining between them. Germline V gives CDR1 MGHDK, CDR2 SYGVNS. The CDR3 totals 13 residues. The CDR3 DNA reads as TGTGCCAGCAGTGGCCTACAGGGCTACGAGCAGTACTTC. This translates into CASSGLQGYEQYF.

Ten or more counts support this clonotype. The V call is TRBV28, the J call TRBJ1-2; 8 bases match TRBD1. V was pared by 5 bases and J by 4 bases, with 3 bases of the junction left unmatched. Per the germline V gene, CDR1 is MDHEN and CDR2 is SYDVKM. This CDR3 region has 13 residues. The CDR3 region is CASSPGTGYGYTF. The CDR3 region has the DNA TGTGCCAGCAGTCCCGGGACAGGCTATGGCTACACCTTC.

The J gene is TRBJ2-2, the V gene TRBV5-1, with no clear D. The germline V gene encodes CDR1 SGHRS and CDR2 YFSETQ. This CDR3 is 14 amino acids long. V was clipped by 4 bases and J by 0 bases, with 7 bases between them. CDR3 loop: CASSPQPNTGELFF. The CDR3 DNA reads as TGCGCCAGCAGCCCGCAACCGAACACCGGGGAGCTGTTTTTT. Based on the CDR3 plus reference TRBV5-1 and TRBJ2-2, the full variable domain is KAGVTQTPRYLIKTRGQQVTLSCSPISGHRSVSWYQQTPGQGLQFLFEYFSETQRNKGNFPGRFSGRQFSNSRSEMNVSTLELGDSALYLCASSPQPNTGELFFGEGSRLTVL.

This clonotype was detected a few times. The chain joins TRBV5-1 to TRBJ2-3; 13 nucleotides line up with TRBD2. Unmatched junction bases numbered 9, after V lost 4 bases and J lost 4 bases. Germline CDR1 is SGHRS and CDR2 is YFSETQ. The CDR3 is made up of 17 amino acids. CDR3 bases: TGCGCCAGCAGCACTGGGACTAGCGGGGATGGGGCAGATACGCAGTATTTT. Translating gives CASSTGTSGDGADTQYF.

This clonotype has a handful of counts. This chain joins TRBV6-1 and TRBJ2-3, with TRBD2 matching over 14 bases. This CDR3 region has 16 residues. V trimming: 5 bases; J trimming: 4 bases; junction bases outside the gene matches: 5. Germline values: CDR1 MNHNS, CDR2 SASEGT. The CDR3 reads CASSPGTSGRADTQYF. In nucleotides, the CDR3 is TGTGCCAGCAGTCCCGGGACTAGCGGGAGAGCAGATACGCAGTATTTT.

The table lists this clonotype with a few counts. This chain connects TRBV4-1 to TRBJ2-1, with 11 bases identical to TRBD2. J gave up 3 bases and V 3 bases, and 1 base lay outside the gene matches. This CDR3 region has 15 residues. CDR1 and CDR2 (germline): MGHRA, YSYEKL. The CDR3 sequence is CASSHTSGSYNEQFF. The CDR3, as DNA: TGCGCCAGCAGCCATACTAGCGGGAGCTACAATGAGCAGTTCTTC.

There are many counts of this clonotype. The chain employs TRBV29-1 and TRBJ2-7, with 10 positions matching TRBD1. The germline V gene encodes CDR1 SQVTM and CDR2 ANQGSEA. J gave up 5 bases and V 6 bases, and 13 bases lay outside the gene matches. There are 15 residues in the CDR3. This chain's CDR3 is CSVRGAGQGHDEQYF. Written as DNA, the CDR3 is TGCAGCGTCCGAGGGGCGGGACAGGGGCATGACGAGCAGTACTTC.

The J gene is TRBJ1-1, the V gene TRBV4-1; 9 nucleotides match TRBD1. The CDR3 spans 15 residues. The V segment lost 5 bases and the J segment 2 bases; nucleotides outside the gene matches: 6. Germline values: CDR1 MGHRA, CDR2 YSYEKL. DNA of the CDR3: TGCGCCAGCAGCTATGGACAGGGGAAAAACACTGAAGCTTTCTTT. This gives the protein CASSYGQGKNTEAFF.

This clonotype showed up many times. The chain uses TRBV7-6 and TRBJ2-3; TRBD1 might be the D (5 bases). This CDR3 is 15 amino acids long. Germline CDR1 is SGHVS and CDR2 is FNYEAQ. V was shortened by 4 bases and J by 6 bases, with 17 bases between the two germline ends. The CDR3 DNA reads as TGTGCCAGCAGCTACCTGACAGAAACCCCGGATACGCAGTATTTT. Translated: CASSYLTETPDTQYF.